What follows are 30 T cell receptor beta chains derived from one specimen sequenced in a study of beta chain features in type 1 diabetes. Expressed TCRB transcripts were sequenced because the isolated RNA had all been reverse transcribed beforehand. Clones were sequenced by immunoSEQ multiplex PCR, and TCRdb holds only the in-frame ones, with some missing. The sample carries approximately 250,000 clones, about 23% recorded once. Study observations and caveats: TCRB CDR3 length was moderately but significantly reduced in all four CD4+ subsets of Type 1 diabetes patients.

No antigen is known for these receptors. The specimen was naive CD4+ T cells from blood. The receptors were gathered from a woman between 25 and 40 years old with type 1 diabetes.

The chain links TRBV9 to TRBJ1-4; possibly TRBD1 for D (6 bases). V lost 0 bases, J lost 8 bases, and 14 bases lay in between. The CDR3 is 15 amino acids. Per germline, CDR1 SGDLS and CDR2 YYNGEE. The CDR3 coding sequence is TGTGCCAGCAGCGTAGAGGGACATCCTGTGGAAAAACTGTTTTTT. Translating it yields CASSVEGHPVEKLFF.

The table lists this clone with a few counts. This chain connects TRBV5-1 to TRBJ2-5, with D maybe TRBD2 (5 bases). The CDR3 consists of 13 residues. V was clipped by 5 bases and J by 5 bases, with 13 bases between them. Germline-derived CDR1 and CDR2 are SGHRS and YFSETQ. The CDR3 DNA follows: TGCGCCAGCAGTTTCGAGGGCCGCGAGACCCAGTACTTC. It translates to CASSFEGRETQYF.

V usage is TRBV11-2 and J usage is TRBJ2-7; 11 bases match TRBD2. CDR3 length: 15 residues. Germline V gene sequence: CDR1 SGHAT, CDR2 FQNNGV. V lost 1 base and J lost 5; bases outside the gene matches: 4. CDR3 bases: TGTGCCAGCAGCTTAGGACTAGCGGGAAACCACGAGCAGTACTTC. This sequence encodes CASSLGLAGNHEQYF.

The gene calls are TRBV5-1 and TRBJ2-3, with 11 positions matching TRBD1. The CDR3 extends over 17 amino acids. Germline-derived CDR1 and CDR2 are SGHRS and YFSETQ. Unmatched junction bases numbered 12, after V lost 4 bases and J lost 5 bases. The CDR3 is CASSAGLGQGERDTQYF. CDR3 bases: TGCGCCAGCAGCGCCGGACTGGGACAGGGGGAGAGAGATACGCAGTATTTT. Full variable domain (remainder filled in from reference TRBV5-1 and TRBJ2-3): KAGVTQTPRYLIKTRGQQVTLSCSPISGHRSVSWYQQTPGQGLQFLFEYFSETQRNKGNFPGRFSGRQFSNSRSEMNVSTLELGDSALYLCASSAGLGQGERDTQYFGPGTRLTVL.

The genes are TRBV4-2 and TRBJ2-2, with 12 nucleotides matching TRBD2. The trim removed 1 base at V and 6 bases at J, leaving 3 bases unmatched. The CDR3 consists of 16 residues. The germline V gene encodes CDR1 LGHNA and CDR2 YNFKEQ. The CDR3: CASSQGTSGTAGELFF. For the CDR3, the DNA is TGTGCCAGCAGCCAAGGGACTAGCGGGACCGCCGGGGAGCTGTTTTTT.

DNA for the CDR3: TGCAGCGTTGATGGGGTGGGTAGGGGAAGATACGAGCAGTACTTC. It encodes CSVDGVGRGRYEQYF. The rearrangement uses TRBV29-1 and TRBJ2-7, with TRBD1 as a possible D gene (5 bases). Germline-derived CDR1 and CDR2 are SQVTM and ANQGSEA. CDR3 size: 15 residues. Trimming took off 3 bases at V and 4 bases at J, with 19 bases between the two ends.

Written as DNA, the CDR3 is TGTGCCTGGAGTCTCCGGACTCCTAACTACGAGCAGTACTTC. Encoded protein: CAWSLRTPNYEQYF. This rearrangement joins TRBV30 to TRBJ2-7, with D maybe TRBD2 (5 bases). This CDR3 has 14 amino acids. The germline V gene encodes CDR1 GTSNPN and CDR2 SVGIG (reference sequence). Trimming shortened V by 2 bases and J by 3 bases, and 14 bases separated the two germline ends.

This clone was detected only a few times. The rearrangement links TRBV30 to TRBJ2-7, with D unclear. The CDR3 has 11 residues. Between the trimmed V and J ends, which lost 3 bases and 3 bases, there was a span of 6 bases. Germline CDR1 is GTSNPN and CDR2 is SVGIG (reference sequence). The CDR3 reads CAWSYSYEQYF. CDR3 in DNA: TGTGCCTGGAGCTACAGCTACGAGCAGTACTTC.

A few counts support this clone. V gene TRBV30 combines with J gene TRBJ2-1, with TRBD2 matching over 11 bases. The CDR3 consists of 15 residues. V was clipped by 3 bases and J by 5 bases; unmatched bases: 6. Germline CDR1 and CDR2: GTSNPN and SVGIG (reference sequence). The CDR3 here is CAWSSGTSGDNEQFF. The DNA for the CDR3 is TGTGCCTGGAGCTCAGGGACTAGCGGAGACAATGAGCAGTTCTTC.

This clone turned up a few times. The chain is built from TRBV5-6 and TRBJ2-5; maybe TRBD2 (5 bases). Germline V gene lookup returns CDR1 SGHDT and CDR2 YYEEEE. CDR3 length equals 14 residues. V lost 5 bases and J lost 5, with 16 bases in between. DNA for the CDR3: TGTGCCAGCAGGAGTAATCCGGGCGGGGAGACCCAGTACTTC. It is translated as CASRSNPGGETQYF. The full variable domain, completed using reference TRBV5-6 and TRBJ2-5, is DAGVTQSPTHLIKTRGQQVTLRCSPKSGHDTVSWYQQALGQGPQFIFQYYEEEERQRGNFPDRFSGHQFPNYSSELNVNALLLGDSALYLCASRSNPGGETQYFGPGTRLLVL.

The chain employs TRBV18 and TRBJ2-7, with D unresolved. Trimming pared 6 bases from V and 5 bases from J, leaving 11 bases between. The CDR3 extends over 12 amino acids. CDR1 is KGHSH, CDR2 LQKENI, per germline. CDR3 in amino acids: CASSGSSDEQYF. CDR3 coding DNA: TGTGCCAGCTCGGGCAGTTCCGACGAGCAGTACTTC.

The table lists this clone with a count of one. This CDR3 reads CASSLGVVSYEQYF. CDR3 coding DNA: TGTGCCAGCAGCTTAGGAGTGGTGTCCTACGAGCAGTACTTC. The chain uses TRBV7-9 and TRBJ2-7; no definite D call. The germline CDR1 and CDR2 sequences are SEHNR and FQNEAQ (reference sequence). Trimming took 1 base from V and 1 from J, leaving 8 bases between them. This CDR3 has 14 amino acids.

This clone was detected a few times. The DNA for the CDR3 is TGCGCCAGCAGCCAAGATCGGGGAACAAACAGGGGGCTTAGGAATGAGCAGTTCTTC. It yields the protein CASSQDRGTNRGLRNEQFF. The chain carries TRBV4-1 and TRBJ2-1; 9 bases fit TRBD1. Unmatched junction bases numbered 16, after V lost 0 bases and J lost 7 bases. Germline V gene lookup returns CDR1 MGHRA and CDR2 YSYEKL. The CDR3 spans 19 residues.

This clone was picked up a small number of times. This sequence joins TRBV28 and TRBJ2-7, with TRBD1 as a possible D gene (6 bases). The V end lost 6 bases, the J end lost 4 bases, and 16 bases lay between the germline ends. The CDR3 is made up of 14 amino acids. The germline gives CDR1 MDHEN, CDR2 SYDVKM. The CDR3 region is CASSVGGALYEQYF. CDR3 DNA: TGTGCCAGCAGCGTAGGGGGTGCCCTTTACGAGCAGTACTTC.

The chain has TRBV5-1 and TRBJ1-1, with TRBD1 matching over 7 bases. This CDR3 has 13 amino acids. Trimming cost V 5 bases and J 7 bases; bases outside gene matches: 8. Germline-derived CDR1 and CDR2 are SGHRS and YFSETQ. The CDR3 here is CASRIGQANEAFF. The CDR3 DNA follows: TGCGCCAGCAGGATCGGACAGGCGAATGAAGCTTTCTTT.

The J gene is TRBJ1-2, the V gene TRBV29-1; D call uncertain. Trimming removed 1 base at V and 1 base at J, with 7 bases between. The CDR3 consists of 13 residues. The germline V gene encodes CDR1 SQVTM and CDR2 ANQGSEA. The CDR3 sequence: CSVEVQINYGYTF. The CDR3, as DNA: TGCAGCGTTGAAGTACAGATTAACTATGGCTACACCTTC.

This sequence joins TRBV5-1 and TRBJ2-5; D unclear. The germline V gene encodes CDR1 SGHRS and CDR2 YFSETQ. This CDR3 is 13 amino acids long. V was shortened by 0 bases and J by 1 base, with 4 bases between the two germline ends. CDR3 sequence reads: CASSLEPQETQYF. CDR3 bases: TGCGCCAGCAGCTTGGAGCCCCAAGAGACCCAGTACTTC.

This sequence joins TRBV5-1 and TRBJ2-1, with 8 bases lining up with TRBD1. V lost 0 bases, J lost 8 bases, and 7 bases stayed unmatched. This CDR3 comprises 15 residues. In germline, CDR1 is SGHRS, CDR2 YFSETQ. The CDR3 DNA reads TGCGCCAGCAGCTTGGTGGGCGACAGGGGCGATGAGCAGTTCTTC. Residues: CASSLVGDRGDEQFF.

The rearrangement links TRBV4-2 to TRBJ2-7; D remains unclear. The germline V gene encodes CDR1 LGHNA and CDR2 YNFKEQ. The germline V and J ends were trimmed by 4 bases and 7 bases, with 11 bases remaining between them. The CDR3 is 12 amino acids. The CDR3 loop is CASSRGDWEQYF. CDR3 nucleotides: TGTGCCAGCAGCCGCGGAGACTGGGAGCAGTACTTC.

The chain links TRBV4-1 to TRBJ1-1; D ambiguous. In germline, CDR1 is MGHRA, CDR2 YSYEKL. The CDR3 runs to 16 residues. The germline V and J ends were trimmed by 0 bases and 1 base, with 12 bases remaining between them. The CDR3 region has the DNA TGCGCCAGCAGCCAAGATCGGGTCATAAAGAACACTGAAGCTTTCTTT. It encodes CASSQDRVIKNTEAFF.

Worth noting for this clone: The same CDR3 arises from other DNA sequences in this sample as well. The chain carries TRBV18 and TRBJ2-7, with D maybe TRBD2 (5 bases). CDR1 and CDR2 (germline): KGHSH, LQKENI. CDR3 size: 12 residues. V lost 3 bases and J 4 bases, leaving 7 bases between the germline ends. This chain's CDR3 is CASSPTGYEQYF. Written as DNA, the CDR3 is TGTGCCAGCTCACCGACGGGGTACGAGCAGTACTTC.

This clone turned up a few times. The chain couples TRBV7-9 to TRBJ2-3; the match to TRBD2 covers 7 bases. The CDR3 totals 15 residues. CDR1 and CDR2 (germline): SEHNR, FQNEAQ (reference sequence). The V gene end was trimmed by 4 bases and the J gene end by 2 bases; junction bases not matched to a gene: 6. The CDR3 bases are TGTGCCAGCAGCTACGGACTAGTGATCACAGATACGCAGTATTTT. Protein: CASSYGLVITDTQYF.

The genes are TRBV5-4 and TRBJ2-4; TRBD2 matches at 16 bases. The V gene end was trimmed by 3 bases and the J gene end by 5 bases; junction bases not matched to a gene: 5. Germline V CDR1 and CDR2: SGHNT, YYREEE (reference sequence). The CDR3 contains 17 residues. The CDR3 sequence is CASSSGTSGREENIQYF. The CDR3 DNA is TGTGCCAGCAGCTCGGGGACTAGCGGGAGGGAGGAAAACATTCAGTACTTC.

The CDR3 is CASSQGPSELYEQYF. In DNA, the CDR3 is TGCGCCAGCAGCCAAGGCCCTAGCGAACTCTACGAGCAGTACTTC. This chain connects TRBV4-1 to TRBJ2-7, with TRBD2 as a possible D gene (6 bases). The germline V gene encodes CDR1 MGHRA and CDR2 YSYEKL. There are 15 residues in the CDR3. V was clipped by 1 base and J by 3 bases, with 13 bases between them.

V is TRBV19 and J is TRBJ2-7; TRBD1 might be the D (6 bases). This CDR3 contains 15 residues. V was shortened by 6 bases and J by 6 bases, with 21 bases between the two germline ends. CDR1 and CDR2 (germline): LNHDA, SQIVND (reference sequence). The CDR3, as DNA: TGTGCCAGTAGGAATTACAGGGCTCCCTTTAGCGAGCAGTACTTC. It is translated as CASRNYRAPFSEQYF.

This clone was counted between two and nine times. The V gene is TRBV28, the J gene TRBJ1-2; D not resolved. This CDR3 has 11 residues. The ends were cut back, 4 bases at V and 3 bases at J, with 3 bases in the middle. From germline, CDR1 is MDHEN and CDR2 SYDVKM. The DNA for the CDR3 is TGTGCCAGCAGTTCTTACTATGGCTACACCTTC. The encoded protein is CASSSYYGYTF.

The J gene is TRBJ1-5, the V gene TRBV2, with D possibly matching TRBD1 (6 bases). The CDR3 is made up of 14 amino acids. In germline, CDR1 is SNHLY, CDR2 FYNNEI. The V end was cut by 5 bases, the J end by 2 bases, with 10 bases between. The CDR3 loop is CASSSTGGNQPQHF. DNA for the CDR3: TGTGCCAGCAGTTCGACAGGCGGCAATCAGCCCCAGCATTTT.

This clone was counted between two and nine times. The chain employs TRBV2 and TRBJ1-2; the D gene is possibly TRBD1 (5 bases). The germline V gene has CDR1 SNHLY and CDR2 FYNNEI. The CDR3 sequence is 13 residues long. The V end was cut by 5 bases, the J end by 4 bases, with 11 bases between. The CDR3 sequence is CASSLQGSYGYTF. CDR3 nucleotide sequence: TGTGCCAGCAGTCTGCAGGGAAGCTATGGCTACACCTTC.

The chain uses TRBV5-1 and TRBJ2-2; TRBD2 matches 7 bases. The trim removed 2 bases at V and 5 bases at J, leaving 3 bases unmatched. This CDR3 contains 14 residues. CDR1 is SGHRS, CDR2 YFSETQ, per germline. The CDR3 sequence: CASSLAGPTGELFF. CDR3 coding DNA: TGCGCCAGCAGCTTAGCGGGGCCGACCGGGGAGCTGTTTTTT.

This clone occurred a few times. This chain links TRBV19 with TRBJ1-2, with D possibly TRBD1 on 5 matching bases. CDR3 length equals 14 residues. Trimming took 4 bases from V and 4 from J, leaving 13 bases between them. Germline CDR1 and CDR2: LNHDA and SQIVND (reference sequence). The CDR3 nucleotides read TGTGCCAGTAGTAGAGACAGTTCCAGCTATGGCTACACCTTC. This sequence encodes CASSRDSSSYGYTF.